This TCR beta chain was identified during a study of patients and donors after allogeneic stem cell transplantation. There are a few counts of this clonotype. Via MiXCR, TCRdb re-called the RT-PCR reads, giving one row per CDR3 protein. The sample consists of about 960,000 distinct CDR3 sequences, more than 15% of them appearing once. The CDR3 consists of 15 residues. With V trimmed by 4 bases and J by 2 bases, 3 bases remained unmatched. Looked up from germline, CDR1 is MNHNS and CDR2 is SASEGT. V and J are TRBV6-1 and TRBJ2-3; 10 bases align to TRBD2. Sequenced sample: blood, either unsorted or a sorted T cell fraction (not recorded which). The clonotype originates from a human donor who was either an allogeneic HSCT recipient or a stem cell or donor lymphocyte infusion donor (not recorded which). It is not recorded whose cells these are; they may come from a transplant donor. The CDR3 region is CASSASGSHTDTQYF. The CDR3 nucleotides are TGTGCCAGCAGTGCTAGCGGGAGTCACACAGATACGCAGTATTTT.